This T cell receptor beta chain stems from a study of T cells in Graves' hyperthyroidism and ophthalmopathy. Using RNA transcripts as the source, TCR beta CDR3 regions were amplified. HTBI primers were employed in a first-round RT-PCR of the TCR CDR3. TCRdb re-called the multiplex PCR reads through MiXCR, storing one row per CDR3 protein. The table has hundreds of thousands of distinct CDR3 sequences, approximately 14% seen once; the top ten hold under 15%. The ends lost 2 bases at V and 1 base at J; junction bases unmatched: 3. The CDR3 is 15 amino acids. Per germline, CDR1 GTSNPN and CDR2 SVGIG (reference sequence). This clonotype was seen many times.

The gene calls are TRBV30 and TRBJ2-3, with TRBD1 identical over 10 bases. The sequenced material came from blood. This sequence was found in a man younger than 30 with Graves' ophthalmopathy. DNA for the CDR3: TGTGCCTGGAGTTTGACAGGGGGCGGCACAGATACGCAGTATTTT. Its protein is CAWSLTGGGTDTQYF.